Listed below are T cell receptor beta chains from one sample, sequenced in a study of cytomegalovirus exposure and HLA in healthy donors. Generated by immunoSEQ multiplex PCR, the TCRdb table keeps only in-frame clones and is missing some. The data show over 130,000 clones, with under 70% seen just once and 6.5% held by the top ten. The sample was PBMCs. These receptors all come from a woman in her sixties in good health and CMV-seronegative. Each CDR3 is given with its conserved first and last residue. D genes are given only for firm matches. Where a row states a size, it is once, few, many or the class of an expanded clone; other rows omit it.

CDR3aa: CASSEEGGLAKNIQYF
CDR3nt: TGTGCCAGCAGCGAAGAAGGGGGATTAGCCAAAAACATTCAGTACTTC
abundance: NA
d_gene: NA
v_gene: TRBV4-2
j_gene: TRBJ2-4

CDR3aa: CASSYPGSTDTQYF
CDR3nt: TGTGCCAGCAGTTACCCCGGGAGCACAGATACGCAGTATTTT
abundance: NA
d_gene: NA
v_gene: TRBV6-5
j_gene: TRBJ2-3

CDR3aa: CASSPGYTF
CDR3nt: TGTGCCAGCAGTCCGGGCTACACCTTC
abundance: once
d_gene: NA
v_gene: TRBV6-5
j_gene: TRBJ1-2

CDR3aa: CASSTIPAQAYEQYF
CDR3nt: TGTGCCAGCAGTACTATACCGGCCCAAGCCTACGAGCAGTACTTC
abundance: NA
d_gene: NA
v_gene: TRBV28
j_gene: TRBJ2-7

CDR3aa: CASTRSEAFF
CDR3nt: TGTGCCAGCACGCGGTCTGAAGCTTTCTTT
abundance: NA
d_gene: NA
v_gene: TRBV27
j_gene: TRBJ1-1

CDR3aa: CASLPRQGMNTEAFF
CDR3nt: TGCGCCAGCTTACCCAGACAGGGGATGAACACTGAAGCTTTCTTT
abundance: NA
d_gene: TRBD1
v_gene: TRBV10-1
j_gene: TRBJ1-1

CDR3aa: CASSEGQPFSGNTIYF
CDR3nt: TGTGCCAGTAGTGAAGGACAGCCATTCTCTGGAAACACCATATATTTT
abundance: NA
d_gene: NA
v_gene: TRBV19
j_gene: TRBJ1-3

CDR3aa: CASSQSGSYNEQFF
CDR3nt: TGTGCCAGCAGCCAGAGCGGGAGTTACAATGAGCAGTTCTTC
abundance: NA
d_gene: TRBD2
v_gene: TRBV4-2
j_gene: TRBJ2-1

CDR3aa: CASSSGQGGTEAFF
CDR3nt: TGCGCCAGCAGCTCCGGACAGGGGGGCACTGAAGCTTTCTTT
abundance: NA
d_gene: TRBD1
v_gene: TRBV5-1
j_gene: TRBJ1-1

CDR3aa: CASSFSGGAADTQYF
CDR3nt: TGTGCCAGCAGCTTTAGCGGGGGGGCGGCAGATACGCAGTATTTT
abundance: NA
d_gene: TRBD2
v_gene: TRBV9
j_gene: TRBJ2-3

CDR3aa: CASSYRGNEKLFF
CDR3nt: TGTGCCAGCAGCTACAGGGGGAATGAAAAACTGTTTTTT
abundance: NA
d_gene: TRBD1
v_gene: TRBV7-2
j_gene: TRBJ1-4

CDR3aa: CASSYNINYEQYF
CDR3nt: TGTGCCAGTAGTTACAATATTAACTACGAGCAGTACTTC
abundance: NA
d_gene: NA
v_gene: TRBV19
j_gene: TRBJ2-7

CDR3aa: CASSYGQDGYTF
CDR3nt: TGTGCCAGCAGTTACGGACAGGATGGCTACACCTTC
abundance: NA
d_gene: TRBD1
v_gene: TRBV6-6
j_gene: TRBJ1-2

CDR3aa: CASMGTQPPYEQYF
CDR3nt: TGTGCCAGCATGGGGACACAACCTCCCTACGAGCAGTACTTC
abundance: NA
d_gene: NA
v_gene: TRBV28
j_gene: TRBJ2-7

CDR3aa: CAGTRLDRAIITNEKLFF
CDR3nt: TGTGCCGGCACTAGACTGGACAGGGCAATCATAACTAATGAAAAACTGTTTTTT
abundance: many
d_gene: TRBD1
v_gene: TRBV6-4
j_gene: TRBJ1-4

CDR3aa: CASSGTGVTEAFF
CDR3nt: TGCGCCAGCAGCGGGACAGGCGTCACTGAAGCTTTCTTT
abundance: NA
d_gene: TRBD1
v_gene: TRBV9
j_gene: TRBJ1-1

CDR3aa: CASGLFPGGGYRAKNIQYF
CDR3nt: TGTGCTAGTGGTTTGTTTCCCGGGGGGGGATATAGAGCCAAAAACATTCAGTACTTC
abundance: NA
d_gene: TRBD2
v_gene: TRBV12-5
j_gene: TRBJ2-4

CDR3aa: CASSLPSGISTDTQYF
CDR3nt: TGTGCCAGCAGCCTACCTAGCGGAATTAGCACAGATACGCAGTATTTT
abundance: NA
d_gene: TRBD2
v_gene: TRBV7-9
j_gene: TRBJ2-3

CDR3aa: CASSWTGLSTDTQYF
CDR3nt: TGTGCCAGCAGCTGGACAGGGCTTAGCACAGATACGCAGTATTTT
abundance: NA
d_gene: TRBD1
v_gene: TRBV7-2
j_gene: TRBJ2-3

CDR3aa: CASSRAAWASTDTQYF
CDR3nt: TGTGCCAGTAGTAGAGCTGCTTGGGCTAGCACAGATACGCAGTATTTT
abundance: NA
d_gene: NA
v_gene: TRBV19
j_gene: TRBJ2-3

CDR3aa: CASSEGTRDTDTQYF
CDR3nt: TGTGCCAGCAGTGAAGGGACTAGGGACACAGATACGCAGTATTTT
abundance: NA
d_gene: TRBD2
v_gene: TRBV2
j_gene: TRBJ2-3

CDR3aa: CATRTGGGNEQFF
CDR3nt: TGTGCCACCAGAACGGGGGGGGGCAATGAGCAGTTCTTC
abundance: few
d_gene: TRBD2
v_gene: TRBV6-5
j_gene: TRBJ2-1

CDR3aa: CASSATSGGFTGELFF
CDR3nt: TGTGCCAGCAGTGCGACTAGCGGGGGGTTCACCGGGGAGCTGTTTTTT
abundance: NA
d_gene: TRBD2
v_gene: TRBV6-1
j_gene: TRBJ2-2

CDR3aa: CASSNRAPNEKLFF
CDR3nt: TGTGCCAGCAGCAACAGGGCCCCTAATGAAAAACTGTTTTTT
abundance: NA
d_gene: NA
v_gene: TRBV21-1
j_gene: TRBJ1-4

CDR3aa: CASSLGTGNTEAFF
CDR3nt: TGTGCCAGCAGCTTAGGGACAGGGAACACTGAAGCTTTCTTT
abundance: NA
d_gene: TRBD1
v_gene: TRBV7-8
j_gene: TRBJ1-1

CDR3aa: CASSLTGTYTGELFF
CDR3nt: TGTGCCAGTAGTCTTACAGGGACCTACACCGGGGAGCTGTTTTTT
abundance: NA
d_gene: NA
v_gene: TRBV19
j_gene: TRBJ2-2

CDR3aa: CASSLVVVTSHEQFF
CDR3nt: TGTGCCAGCAGCTTAGTAGTCGTGACTAGCCACGAGCAGTTCTTC
abundance: NA
d_gene: TRBD2
v_gene: TRBV7-2
j_gene: TRBJ2-1

CDR3aa: CASSLGIHYGYTF
CDR3nt: TGTGCCAGCAGTTTAGGCATCCACTATGGCTACACCTTC
abundance: NA
d_gene: NA
v_gene: TRBV28
j_gene: TRBJ1-2

CDR3aa: CASSRTGYNEQYF
CDR3nt: TGTGCCAGCAGCAGGACAGGGTACAACGAGCAGTACTTC
abundance: NA
d_gene: TRBD1
v_gene: TRBV11-2
j_gene: TRBJ2-7

CDR3aa: CATHSGGPGANVLTF
CDR3nt: TGTGCCACCCATAGCGGGGGCCCTGGGGCCAACGTCCTGACTTTC
abundance: NA
d_gene: TRBD2
v_gene: TRBV10-3
j_gene: TRBJ2-6

CDR3aa: CASSVSGTANEKLFF
CDR3nt: TGTGCCAGCAGCGTCTCCGGGACAGCTAATGAAAAACTGTTTTTT
abundance: few
d_gene: TRBD1
v_gene: TRBV7-8
j_gene: TRBJ1-4